Here is one TCR beta chain with its context. The sample holds many counts of this clonotype. Its antigen is still unknown. Base qualities are not provided; no much larger clone lies one nucleotide away. This record belongs to a study of T cells in Graves' hyperthyroidism and ophthalmopathy (dated by TCRdb to about 2019). Context from the whole study: Peripheral blood samples were taken at the time of initial diagnosis, prior to any treatment. In more than 5 Graves' hyperthyroidism patients, the study also compared T-cell repertoires from thyroid tissue with T-cell repertoires from blood. After blood sampling, hyperthyroidism patients were treated with methimazole at a starting dose of 30 mg daily, and ophthalmopathy patients were treated with high-dose intravenous methylprednisolone. Prospective prediction of ophthalmopathy was tested in an independent validation cohort consisting of some 20 hyperthyroidism patients and some 16 patients who later progressed to ophthalmopathy. The paper describes TCR Vbeta CDR3 sequencing of about 140 peripheral blood samples, made up of some 42 ophthalmopathy patients, roughly 80 hyperthyroidism patients and 17 progressor patients. The 100 discovery patients were randomly divided into training and test sets at a 7:3 ratio. TCR V-J signatures able to tell the groups apart were searched for in a discovery cohort of 90 to 100 patients, of whom around 42 had Graves' ophthalmopathy and roughly 57 had stable Graves' hyperthyroidism.

On the study overall, not on this receptor specifically: No statistical method was used to fix the sample size in advance, and group allocation was not hidden from the investigators. In validation, progression to ophthalmopathy was predicted by the model with about 70% sensitivity and 72.22% specificity, a median of about 6.8 months before onset. In cross-validation, a model built on a 13 V-J signature told ophthalmopathy apart from stable hyperthyroidism with 85% to 90% sensitivity and around 81% specificity, and in testing the same model reached 80%/75%. Blood samples also contained most of the expanded thyroid clonotypes (frequency above 0.001), which suggests that blood repertoires may reflect thyroid immune responses.

Moderately to severely active disease, a Clinical Activity Score of at least 3, a NOSPECS grade of at least 4, and a duration under 3 months were present in ophthalmopathy patients. Patients with uncontrolled infections, other autoimmune diseases, pregnancy or lactation were excluded. Diagnoses were based on clinical symptoms, serum thyroxine and TRAb, thyroid ultrasound and orbital computed tomography. PBMCs were separated from about 10 ml of fresh peripheral blood using Ficoll-Paque density gradient centrifugation. Total RNA was extracted with Trizol reagent, and quality was checked on an Agilent 2100 Bioanalyzer. Amplification of TCR beta CDR3 regions was carried out from RNA transcripts. The TCR CDR3 was subjected to a first round of RT-PCR using the HTBI primer set and the Qiagen OneStep RT-PCR kit. Libraries were constructed in a second round of multiplex PCR, after which size selection and purification were performed. Sequencing of the libraries was done on an Illumina HiSeq2000 using paired-end 100 bp reads. In the paper's pipeline: SOAPnuke was used to process the raw data, throwing out any read that contained adapters or uncalled bases, had a mean Phred below 15, or lacked an exact constant-primer or identifier match. High-quality paired reads were merged using COPE v1.2.5, and each unique nucleotide sequence was defined as a clonotype. MiTCR v1.1 was used to align clonotypes to the IMGT TRBV, TRBD and TRBJ reference segments. The analysis included only V-J combinations with a frequency above 0.0001, which together covered 99.2% of the repertoires. A TCS score was defined as the ratio between F50 (clonal expansion) and ExV (chaos), using BLOSUM62-based TCRdist between CDR3 peptides within each V-J. Welch's t-statistics and random forest reduced roughly 500 V-J features to 13, which were used in a naive Bayes classifier (R e1071). TCRdb cleaned the public reads at Q25 with fastp, built clones with MiXCR and kept in-frame beta chains. Rows matching on CDR3 protein sequence are summarized as one entry with the most common DNA and genes. TCRdb's processing, not the authors' own work, is the source of the V and J calls. The table for this sample lists about 460,000 distinct CDR3 sequences; 20% to 25% of them were counted only once. Around 54% of the sample lies in the top ten.

CDR1 and CDR2, looked up from the germline V gene, are SGHTA and FQGNSA. V is reduced by 1 base and J by 2 bases, leaving a spacing of 12 bases between them. The CDR3 holds 15 amino acids from the cysteine to the phenylalanine. Only the CDR3 region is kept as DNA, spanning 45 bases read in frame from base 1. The rearrangement joined TRBV7-2 to TRBJ2-7; the D gene is not confidently resolved. The sequenced sample was blood. The clonotype comes from a woman aged 70 to 79 with Graves' ophthalmopathy. CDR3 region: CASSLEFAIPYEQYF. The DNA is TGTGCCAGCAGCTTAGAATTTGCCATCCCCTACGAGCAGTACTTC.